This TCR beta chain was sequenced in a study of T cell repertoires in cytomegalovirus infection. Study background: It was recently identified HLA-C-restricted and well-studied HLA-B-restricted CMV epitopes that the study used. CMV infection together with matching HLA type was indicated by public TCR beta signatures. Notes on the study in general: HLA-C-restricted CMV clonotypes gave the most frequent clonotype in two of eight donors. CMV carriers with the relevant HLA were identified by cumulative public TCR beta family frequency.

About this clonotype itself: The antigen remains undetermined.

One entry per CDR3 protein, called by TCRdb with MiXCR from the reads. The sample yields some 500,000 distinct CDR3 sequences, under 45% seen once. Germline assignment: CDR1 LNHDA and CDR2 SQIVND (reference sequence). Trimming shortened V by 4 bases and J by 6 bases, and 10 bases separated the two germline ends. The CDR3 is 13 amino acids. The starting material was cultured PBMCs, obtained from culture after CMV antigen stimulation. The chain has TRBV19 and TRBJ2-1; D may be TRBD2 (6 bases). The TCR was taken from a human donor in good health (CMV status not recorded). Some clones in this sample may be carry-over from other donors' samples. CDR3 nucleotides: TGTGCCAGTAGTACTTGGGGAGGCAATGAGCAGTTCTTC. It encodes CASSTWGGNEQFF.